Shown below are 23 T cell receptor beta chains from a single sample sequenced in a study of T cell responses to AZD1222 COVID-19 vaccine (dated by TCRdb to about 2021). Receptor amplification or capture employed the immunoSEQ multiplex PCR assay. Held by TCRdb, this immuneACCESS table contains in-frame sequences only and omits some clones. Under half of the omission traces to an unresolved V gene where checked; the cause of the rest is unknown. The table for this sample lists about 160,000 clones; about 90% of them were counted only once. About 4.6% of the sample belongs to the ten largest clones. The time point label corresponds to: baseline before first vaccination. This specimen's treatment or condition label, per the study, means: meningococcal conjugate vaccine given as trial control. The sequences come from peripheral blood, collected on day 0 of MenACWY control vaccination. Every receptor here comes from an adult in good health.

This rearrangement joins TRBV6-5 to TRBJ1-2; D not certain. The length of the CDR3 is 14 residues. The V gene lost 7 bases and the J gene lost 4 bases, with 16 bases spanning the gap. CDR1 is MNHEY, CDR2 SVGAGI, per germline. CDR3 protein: CASTPRTPPYGYTF. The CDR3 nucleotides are TGTGCCAGCACTCCAAGGACGCCCCCCTATGGCTACACCTTC.

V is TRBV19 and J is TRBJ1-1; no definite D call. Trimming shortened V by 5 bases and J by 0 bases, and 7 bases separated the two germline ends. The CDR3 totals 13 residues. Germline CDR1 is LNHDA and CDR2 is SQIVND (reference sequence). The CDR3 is CASSLSVNTEAFF. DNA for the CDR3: TGTGCCAGTAGTCTCTCGGTGAACACTGAAGCTTTCTTT.

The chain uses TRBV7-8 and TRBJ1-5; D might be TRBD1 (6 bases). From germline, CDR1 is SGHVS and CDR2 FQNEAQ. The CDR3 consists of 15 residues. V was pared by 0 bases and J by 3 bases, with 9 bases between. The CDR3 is CASSLARGINQPQHF. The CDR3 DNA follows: TGTGCCAGCAGCTTAGCTAGGGGGATCAATCAGCCCCAGCATTTT.

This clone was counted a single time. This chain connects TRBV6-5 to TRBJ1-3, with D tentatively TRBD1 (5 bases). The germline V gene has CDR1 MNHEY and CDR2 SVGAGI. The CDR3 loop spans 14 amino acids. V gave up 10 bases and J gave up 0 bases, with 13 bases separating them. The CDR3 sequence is CATLGPSSGNTIYF. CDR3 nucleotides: TGTGCCACCCTGGGACCTTCCTCTGGAAACACCATATATTTT.

The CDR3 sequence is CASSSGDISGNTIYF. The CDR3 DNA reads as TGTGCCAGCAGTTCCGGGGACATCTCTGGAAACACCATATATTTT. The chain joins TRBV28 to TRBJ1-3; perhaps TRBD1 as D (6 bases). The CDR3 contains 15 residues. V lost 4 bases and J 0 bases, leaving 10 bases between the germline ends. The germline gives CDR1 MDHEN, CDR2 SYDVKM.

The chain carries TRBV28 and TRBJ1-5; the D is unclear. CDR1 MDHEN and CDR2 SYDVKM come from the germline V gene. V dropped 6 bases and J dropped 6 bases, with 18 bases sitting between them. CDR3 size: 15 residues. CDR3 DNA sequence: TGTGCCAGCAGGGTCTGGACTCAACTTGTTCAGCCCCAGCATTTT. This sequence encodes CASRVWTQLVQPQHF.

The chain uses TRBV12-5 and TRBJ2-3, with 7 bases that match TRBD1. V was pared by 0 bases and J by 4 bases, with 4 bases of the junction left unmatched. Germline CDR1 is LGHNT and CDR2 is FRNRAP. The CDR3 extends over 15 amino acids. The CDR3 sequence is CASGLVVQGADTQYF. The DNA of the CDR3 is TGTGCTAGTGGTTTGGTAGTGCAGGGGGCAGATACGCAGTATTTT.

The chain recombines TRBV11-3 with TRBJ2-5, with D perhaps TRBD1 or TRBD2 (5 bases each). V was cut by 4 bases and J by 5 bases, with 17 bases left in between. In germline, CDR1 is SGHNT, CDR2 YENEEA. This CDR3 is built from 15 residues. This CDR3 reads CASSWGEGSTETQYF. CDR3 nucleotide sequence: TGTGCCAGCAGCTGGGGAGAGGGGTCGACGGAGACCCAGTACTTC.

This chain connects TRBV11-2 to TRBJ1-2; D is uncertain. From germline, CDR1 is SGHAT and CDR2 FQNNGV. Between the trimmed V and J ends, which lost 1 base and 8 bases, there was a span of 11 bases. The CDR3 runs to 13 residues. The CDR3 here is CASSLGEIGGYTF. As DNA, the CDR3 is TGTGCCAGCAGCTTAGGGGAGATTGGAGGCTACACCTTC.

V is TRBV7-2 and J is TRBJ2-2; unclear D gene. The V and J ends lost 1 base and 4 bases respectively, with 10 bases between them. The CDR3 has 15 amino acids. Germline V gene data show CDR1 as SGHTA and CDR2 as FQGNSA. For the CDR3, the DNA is TGTGCCAGCAGCTTAGTTCGGTTTAGCACCGGGGAGCTGTTTTTT. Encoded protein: CASSLVRFSTGELFF.

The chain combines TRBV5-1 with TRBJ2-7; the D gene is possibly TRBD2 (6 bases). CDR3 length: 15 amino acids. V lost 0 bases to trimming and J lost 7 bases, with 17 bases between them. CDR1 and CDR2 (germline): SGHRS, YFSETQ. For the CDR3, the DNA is TGCGCCAGCAGCTTGGGTGGACGGGCTCGGGGGGAGCAGTACTTC. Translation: CASSLGGRARGEQYF.

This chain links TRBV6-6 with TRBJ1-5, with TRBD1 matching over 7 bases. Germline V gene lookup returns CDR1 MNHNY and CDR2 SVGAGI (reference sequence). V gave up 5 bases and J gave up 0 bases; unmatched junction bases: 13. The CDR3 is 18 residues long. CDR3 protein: CASSPGTATLHSNQPQHF. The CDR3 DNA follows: TGTGCCAGCAGTCCCGGGACAGCCACCTTACATAGCAATCAGCCCCAGCATTTT.

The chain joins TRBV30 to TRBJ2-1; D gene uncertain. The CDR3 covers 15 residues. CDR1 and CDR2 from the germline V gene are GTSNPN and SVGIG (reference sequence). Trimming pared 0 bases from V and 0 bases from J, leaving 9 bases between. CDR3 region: CAWSVPTGSYNEQFF. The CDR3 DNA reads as TGTGCCTGGAGTGTACCGACGGGCTCCTACAATGAGCAGTTCTTC. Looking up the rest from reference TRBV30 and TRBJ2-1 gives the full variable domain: SQTIHQWPATLVQPVGSPLSLECTVEGTSNPNLYWYRQAAGRGLQLLFYSVGIGQISSEVPQNLSASRPQDRQFILSSKKLLLSDSGFYLCAWSVPTGSYNEQFFGPGTRLTVL.

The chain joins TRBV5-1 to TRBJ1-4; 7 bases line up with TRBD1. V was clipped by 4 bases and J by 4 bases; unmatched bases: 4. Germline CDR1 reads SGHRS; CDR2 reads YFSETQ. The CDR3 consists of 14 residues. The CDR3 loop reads CASSGTDFNEKLFF. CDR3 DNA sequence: TGCGCCAGCAGCGGGACAGACTTTAATGAAAAACTGTTTTTT.

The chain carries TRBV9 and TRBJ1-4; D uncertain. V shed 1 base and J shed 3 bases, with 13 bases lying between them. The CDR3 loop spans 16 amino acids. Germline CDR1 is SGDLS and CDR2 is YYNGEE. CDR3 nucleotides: TGTGCCAGCAGCGTAAGTTCGAGCCCTGCTAATGAAAAACTGTTTTTT. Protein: CASSVSSSPANEKLFF. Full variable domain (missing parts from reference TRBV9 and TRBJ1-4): DSGVTQTPKHLITATGQRVTLRCSPRSGDLSVYWYQQSLDQGLQFLIQYYNGEERAKGNILERFSAQQFPDLHSELNLSSLELGDSALYFCASSVSSSPANEKLFFGSGTQLSVL.

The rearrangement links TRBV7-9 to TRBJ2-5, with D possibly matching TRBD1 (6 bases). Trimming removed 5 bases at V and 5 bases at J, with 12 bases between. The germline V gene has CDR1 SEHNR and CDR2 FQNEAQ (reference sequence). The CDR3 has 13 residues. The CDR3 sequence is CASSQTGMETQYF. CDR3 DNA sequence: TGTGCCAGCAGCCAAACAGGGATGGAGACCCAGTACTTC.

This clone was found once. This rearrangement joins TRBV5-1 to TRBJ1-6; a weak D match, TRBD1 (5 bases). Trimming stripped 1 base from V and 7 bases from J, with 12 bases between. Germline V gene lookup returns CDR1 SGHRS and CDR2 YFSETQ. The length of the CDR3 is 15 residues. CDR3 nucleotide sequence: TGCGCCAGCAGCTTGTCTGTGACAGAGAATTCACCCCTCCACTTT. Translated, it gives CASSLSVTENSPLHF.

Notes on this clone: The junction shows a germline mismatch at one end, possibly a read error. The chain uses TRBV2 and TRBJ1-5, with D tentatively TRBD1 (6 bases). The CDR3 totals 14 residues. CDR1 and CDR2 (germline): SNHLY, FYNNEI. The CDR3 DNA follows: TGTGCCAGTAGTGAAGGGGGATACAATCAGCCCCAGCATTTT. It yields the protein CASSEGGYNQPQHF.

The CDR3 spells CASSSPEAGSGNTIYF. The CDR3 region has the DNA TGTGCCAGCAGTTCCCCTGAGGCCGGTTCCGGAAACACCATATATTTT. The V and J genes are TRBV6-2 or TRBV6-3 and TRBJ1-3, with unresolved D. The V gene lost 4 bases and the J gene lost 4 bases, with 17 bases spanning the gap. Germline V gene sequence: CDR1 MNHEY, CDR2 SVGEGT. The length of the CDR3 is 16 residues.

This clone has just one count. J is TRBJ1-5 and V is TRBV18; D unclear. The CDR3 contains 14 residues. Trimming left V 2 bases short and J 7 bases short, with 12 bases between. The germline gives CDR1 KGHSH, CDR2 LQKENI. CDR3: CASSPGRDRQPQHF. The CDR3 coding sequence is TGTGCCAGCTCACCAGGAAGGGATCGCCAGCCCCAGCATTTT.

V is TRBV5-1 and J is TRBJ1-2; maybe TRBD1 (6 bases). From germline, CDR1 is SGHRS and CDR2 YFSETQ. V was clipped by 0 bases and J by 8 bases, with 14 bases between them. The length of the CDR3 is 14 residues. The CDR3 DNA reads TGCGCCAGCAGCTTGGGCGACAGGCCCTTGGGCTACACCTTC. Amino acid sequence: CASSLGDRPLGYTF. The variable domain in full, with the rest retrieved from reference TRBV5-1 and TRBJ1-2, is KAGVTQTPRYLIKTRGQQVTLSCSPISGHRSVSWYQQTPGQGLQFLFEYFSETQRNKGNFPGRFSGRQFSNSRSEMNVSTLELGDSALYLCASSLGDRPLGYTFGSGTRLTVV.

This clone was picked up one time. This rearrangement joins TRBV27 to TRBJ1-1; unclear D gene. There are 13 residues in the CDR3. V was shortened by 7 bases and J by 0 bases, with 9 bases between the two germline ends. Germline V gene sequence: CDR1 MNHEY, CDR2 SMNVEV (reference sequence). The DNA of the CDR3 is TGTGCCAGCACGCAGAAAATGAACACTGAAGCTTTCTTT. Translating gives CASTQKMNTEAFF.

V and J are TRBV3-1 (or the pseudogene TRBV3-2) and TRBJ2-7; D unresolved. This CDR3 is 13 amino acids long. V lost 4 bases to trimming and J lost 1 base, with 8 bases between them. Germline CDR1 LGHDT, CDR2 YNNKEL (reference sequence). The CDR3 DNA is TGTGCCAGCAGCCCCCACCAGTCCTACGAGCAGTACTTC. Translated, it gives CASSPHQSYEQYF.